These 30 T cell receptor beta chains were sequenced from one sample in a study of CD8 T cells in ankylosing spondylitis. The study's findings and limits: The study identified a TCR beta motif of several highly homologous variants that appeared characteristic of ankylosing spondylitis blood.

TCRdb fed the 5' RACE reads into MiXCR, producing one record per CDR3 protein. The sample has 500,000 or so distinct CDR3 sequences, about 5.2% seen once. Antigens of these TCRs are unknown. Input material: blood, either unsorted or a sorted T cell fraction (not recorded which). These receptors all stem from a male donor with ankylosing spondylitis.

This clonotype was counted between two and nine times. CDR3 nucleotide sequence: TGTGCCAGCAGTATATTGCGGGGACTTCAGGAGACCCAGTACTTC. Its translation: CASSILRGLQETQYF. The chain couples TRBV2 to TRBJ2-5, with D possibly TRBD2 on 6 matching bases. Germline CDR1 SNHLY, CDR2 FYNNEI. The CDR3 extends over 15 amino acids. The ends were cut back, 5 bases at V and 5 bases at J, with 18 bases in the middle.

This clonotype was picked up many times. This chain joins TRBV7-9 and TRBJ1-1; D is unresolved. This CDR3 has 14 residues. V was trimmed by 3 bases and J by 0 bases, leaving 8 bases between them. Germline CDR1 reads SEHNR; CDR2 reads FQNEAQ (reference sequence). CDR3 sequence reads: CASSFTTLNTEAFF. The CDR3 nucleotides are TGTGCCAGCAGCTTTACGACCTTGAACACTGAAGCTTTCTTT.

This clonotype was counted at least ten times. The rearrangement joins TRBV5-1 to TRBJ1-1; 10 positions agree with TRBD1. V trimming: 4 bases; J trimming: 0 bases; junction bases outside the gene matches: 6. CDR1 and CDR2 from the germline V gene are SGHRS and YFSETQ. CDR3 length equals 16 residues. CDR3 residues: CASSVGTGAMNTEAFF. The CDR3 coding sequence is TGCGCCAGCAGCGTGGGGACAGGGGCAATGAACACTGAAGCTTTCTTT.

The rearrangement links TRBV20-1 to TRBJ2-2; TRBD2 agrees at 7 bases. CDR1 DFQATT and CDR2 SNEGSKA come from the germline V gene (reference sequence). V lost 1 base to trimming and J lost 5 bases; unmatched junction nucleotides: 13. This CDR3 is 17 amino acids long. The chain's CDR3 is CSARVRPHTSVTGELFF. The CDR3, as DNA: TGCAGTGCTAGAGTGAGACCCCACACTAGCGTAACCGGGGAGCTGTTTTTT.

The chain carries TRBV4-1 and TRBJ2-1; a weak D match, TRBD2 (5 bases). CDR3 length: 17 residues. Trimming shortened V by 5 bases and J by 0 bases, and 17 bases separated the two germline ends. Germline-derived CDR1 and CDR2 are MGHRA and YSYEKL. CDR3 sequence reads: CASSFGLGGSSYNEQFF. The CDR3 DNA sequence: TGCGCCAGCAGCTTTGGACTGGGCGGAAGCTCCTACAATGAGCAGTTCTTC.

This clonotype was picked up many times. CDR3 protein: CASSLSSGAGQPQHF. The CDR3 coding sequence is TGTGCCAGCAGTTTATCGTCGGGGGCTGGTCAGCCCCAGCATTTT. The chain uses TRBV12-3 or TRBV12-4 and TRBJ1-5; D is possibly TRBD1 (6 bases). This CDR3 is built from 15 residues. Trimming cost V 2 bases and J 6 bases, with 14 bases left between them.

This clonotype was counted many times. The chain couples TRBV11-2 to TRBJ2-7; 10 nucleotides line up with TRBD2. The CDR3 consists of 15 residues. Germline CDR1 reads SGHAT; CDR2 reads FQNNGV. V dropped 3 bases and J dropped 3; count of bases not matched to a gene: 5. This chain's CDR3 is CASSFSGGEVYEQYF. The CDR3 DNA reads TGTGCCAGCAGCTTCAGCGGGGGGGAGGTCTACGAGCAGTACTTC.

Many counts were recorded for this clonotype. The chain joins TRBV6-1 to TRBJ2-5; D gene uncertain. The V gene's germline CDR1 is MNHNS and CDR2 SASEGT. V was cut by 7 bases and J by 1 base, with 13 bases left in between. This CDR3 is 14 amino acids long. The CDR3 DNA reads as TGTGCCAGCACCCAAGGCCCAGCCCAAGAGACCCAGTACTTC. Translating it yields CASTQGPAQETQYF.

This clonotype was observed at least ten times. J is TRBJ1-1 and V is TRBV5-1; no clear D. The germline V and J ends were trimmed by 0 bases and 0 bases, with 9 bases remaining between them. CDR1 SGHRS and CDR2 YFSETQ come from the germline V gene. The CDR3 sequence is 15 residues long. CDR3 in DNA: TGCGCCAGCAGCTTGGGTATAGCTCTGAACACTGAAGCTTTCTTT. Its translation is CASSLGIALNTEAFF.

There are many counts of this clonotype. Here the CDR3 DNA reads TGCGCCAGCAGCTCCCTACAGGTCGGGGACAATGAGTGGCAGTTCTTC. Translated, it gives CASSSLQVGDNEWQFF. J is TRBJ2-1 and V is TRBV5-1, with TRBD1 as a possible D gene (6 bases). Germline loops: CDR1 SGHRS, CDR2 YFSETQ. The CDR3 runs to 16 residues. Trimming left V 3 bases short and J 12 bases short, with 25 bases between. The entire variable domain, with the rest obtained from reference TRBV5-1 and TRBJ2-1, is as follows: KAGVTQTPRYLIKTRGQQVTLSCSPISGHRSVSWYQQTPGQGLQFLFEYFSETQRNKGNFPGRFSGRQFSNSRSEMNVSTLELGDSALYLCASSSLQVGDNEWQFFGPGTRLTVL.

This clonotype has more than one count but fewer than ten. V and J are TRBV24-1 and TRBJ2-1; TRBD2 might be the D (5 bases). This CDR3 region has 16 residues. Per the germline V gene, CDR1 is KGHDR and CDR2 is SFDVKD. V was shortened by 0 bases and J by 4 bases, with 12 bases between the two germline ends. CDR3 amino acids: CATSDLREPPYNEQFF. In DNA form, the CDR3 reads TGTGCCACCAGTGATTTGCGGGAACCACCTTACAATGAGCAGTTCTTC.

This clonotype has just a few counts. This chain connects TRBV3-1 to TRBJ2-1, with 8 positions matching TRBD2. Germline V gives CDR1 LGHDT, CDR2 YNNKEL (reference sequence). J gave up 13 bases and V 3 bases, and 8 bases lay outside the gene matches. The CDR3 covers 13 residues. CDR3 nucleotide sequence: TGTGCCAGCAGCCATGCCGGGACTAGGGTTCAGTTCTTC. Its protein is CASSHAGTRVQFF.

This clonotype has ten or more counts. This rearrangement joins TRBV18 to TRBJ1-5; D possibly corresponds to TRBD1 (6 bases). V lost 1 base, J lost 2 bases, and 6 bases lay in between. Germline CDR1 KGHSH, CDR2 LQKENI. The length of the CDR3 is 14 residues. The CDR3 nucleotides are TGTGCCAGCTCACCACAGGGGGGCAATCAGCCCCAGCATTTT. Its protein is CASSPQGGNQPQHF.

This clonotype was found many times. The J gene is TRBJ1-4, the V gene TRBV13; no firm D call. The CDR3 extends over 14 amino acids. With 5 bases removed from V and 3 bases from J, the gap between germline ends came to 10 bases. The germline V gene has CDR1 PRHDT and CDR2 FYEKMQ (reference sequence). The CDR3 here is CASSQRQANEKLFF. The CDR3 nucleotides read TGTGCCAGCAGCCAACGGCAGGCTAATGAAAAACTGTTTTTT.

This clonotype occurred a few times. CDR3 sequence reads: CASSFASASGGMRYF. The CDR3 DNA sequence: TGTGCCAGCAGCTTCGCGTCTGCTAGCGGGGGGATGAGGTATTTT. The chain joins TRBV7-9 to TRBJ2-3; 11 bases agree with TRBD2. Trimming cost V 3 bases and J 14 bases; bases outside gene matches: 13. There are 15 residues in the CDR3. In germline, CDR1 is SEHNR, CDR2 FQNEAQ (reference sequence).

In this sample, this clonotype turned up many times. The CDR3 sequence is CASSGGLPAKNIQYF. The CDR3 nucleotides are TGCGCCAGCAGCGGGGGCTTACCAGCCAAAAACATTCAGTACTTC. This sequence joins TRBV4-3 and TRBJ2-4, with D possibly matching TRBD1 (6 bases). The CDR3 extends over 15 amino acids. Trimming left V 5 bases short and J 0 bases short, with 11 bases between. Germline V lookup: CDR1 LGHNA, CDR2 YSLEER.

This clonotype was picked up many times. The V call is TRBV5-6, the J call TRBJ1-1; no clear D. CDR3 length: 14 amino acids. CDR1 and CDR2 (germline): SGHDT, YYEEEE. The germline V and J ends were trimmed by 3 bases and 5 bases, with 14 bases remaining between them. CDR3 sequence: CASSSVNYVTEAFF. In DNA, the CDR3 is TGTGCCAGCAGCTCGGTAAATTATGTGACTGAAGCTTTCTTT.

This clonotype was observed at least ten times. The chain has TRBV20-1 and TRBJ2-3; D possibly uses TRBD1 or TRBD2 (5 bases each). The germline V gene encodes CDR1 DFQATT and CDR2 SNEGSKA (reference sequence). V lost 7 bases and J 1 base, leaving 12 bases between the germline ends. The CDR3 is 13 residues long. The CDR3 DNA reads TGCAGTGTCCCGGGGCCGGGCACAGATACGCAGTATTTT. Translation gives CSVPGPGTDTQYF.

This clonotype was seen repeatedly, ten times or more. This chain joins TRBV4-1 and TRBJ2-7; 9 bases map to TRBD1. CDR1 is MGHRA, CDR2 YSYEKL, per germline. The ends lost 3 bases at V and 3 bases at J; junction bases unmatched: 6. This CDR3 is 15 amino acids long. CDR3 bases: TGCGCCAGCAGCCACCCCGGGACAGGGCACTACGAGCAGTACTTC. It is translated as CASSHPGTGHYEQYF.

This clonotype was found many times. In nucleotides, the CDR3 is TGTGCCAGCAGCCAAGTTTCCCCCCCGGGGTCCTACGAGCAGTACTTC. Its protein product is CASSQVSPPGSYEQYF. The V gene is TRBV4-2, the J gene TRBJ2-7, with a tentative D call TRBD2 (5 bases). The CDR3 loop spans 16 amino acids. From germline, CDR1 is LGHNA and CDR2 YNFKEQ. V lost 1 base and J lost 1, with 14 bases in between.

The J gene is TRBJ2-4, the V gene TRBV19, with 9 bases lining up with TRBD1. Looked up from germline, CDR1 is LNHDA and CDR2 is SQIVND (reference sequence). The ends lost 3 bases at V and 7 bases at J; junction bases unmatched: 7. This CDR3 is built from 15 residues. Written as DNA, the CDR3 is TGTGCCAGTAGTATTTCCGGGACAGGGCAGAACATTCAGTACTTC. This gives the protein CASSISGTGQNIQYF.

CDR3 DNA sequence: TGTGCCAGCAGCTTGGGACACCCACAATTAGGCAATCAGCCCCAGCATTTT. Amino acids: CASSLGHPQLGNQPQHF. The chain employs TRBV7-2 and TRBJ1-5; D possibly corresponds to TRBD1 (6 bases). V was clipped by 3 bases and J by 2 bases, with 17 bases between them. The V gene's germline CDR1 is SGHTA and CDR2 FQGNSA. The CDR3 runs to 17 residues.

The sample holds many counts of this clonotype. The CDR3 spells CASSFKTDEAFF. Written as DNA, the CDR3 is TGTGCCAGCAGCTTTAAGACAGATGAAGCTTTCTTT. The chain joins TRBV5-6 to TRBJ1-1, with D perhaps matching TRBD1 (5 bases). Trimming took 2 bases from V and 7 from J, leaving 9 bases between them. The germline CDR1 and CDR2 sequences are SGHDT and YYEEEE. The CDR3 has 12 amino acids.

This clonotype was seen many times. The V call is TRBV5-1, the J call TRBJ2-3; TRBD1 might be the D (5 bases). Trimming took 3 bases from V and 6 from J, leaving 14 bases between them. The CDR3 has 14 residues. Germline loops: CDR1 SGHRS, CDR2 YFSETQ. CDR3 bases: TGCGCCAGCAGCTGGGGCGGACGGACGGATACGCAGTATTTT. The encoded protein is CASSWGGRTDTQYF.

In this sample, this clonotype turned up many times. A junction boundary mismatches the germline segment, possibly from a read error. The chain links TRBV7-7 to TRBJ2-1, with D maybe TRBD1 (6 bases). The V gene's germline CDR1 is SSHAT and CDR2 FNYEAQ (reference sequence). CDR3 length equals 14 residues. The chain's CDR3 is CASSLASRGGEQFF. CDR3 coding DNA: TGTGCTAGCAGCTTGGCCTCTAGAGGGGGTGAGCAGTTCTTC.

This clonotype was found many times. In DNA form, the CDR3 reads TGTGCCAGCAGTCGTGACAGGGGCCACTATGGCTACACCTTC. This gives the protein CASSRDRGHYGYTF. The chain couples TRBV9 to TRBJ1-2, with 8 positions matching TRBD1. CDR1 and CDR2 (germline): SGDLS, YYNGEE. CDR3 length equals 14 residues. V shed 5 bases and J 3 bases; nucleotides not matched to a gene: 6.

This rearrangement joins TRBV5-1 to TRBJ2-1; 10 bases agree with TRBD2. This CDR3 comprises 16 residues. Germline trimming cut 1 base from V and 9 bases from J; bases unmatched to any gene: 10. Germline V lookup: CDR1 SGHRS, CDR2 YFSETQ. In DNA form, the CDR3 reads TGCGCCAGCAGCTTGACATTAGCGGGGGGCCATAGTGAGCAGTTCTTC. Translation gives CASSLTLAGGHSEQFF. The full variable domain, in which reference TRBV5-1 and TRBJ2-1 provide the parts outside the CDR3, is KAGVTQTPRYLIKTRGQQVTLSCSPISGHRSVSWYQQTPGQGLQFLFEYFSETQRNKGNFPGRFSGRQFSNSRSEMNVSTLELGDSALYLCASSLTLAGGHSEQFFGPGTRLTVL.

There are many counts of this clonotype. This sequence joins TRBV6-2 or TRBV6-3 and TRBJ2-5, with D possibly TRBD2 on 6 matching bases. V gave up 4 bases and J gave up 2 bases, with 11 bases separating them. The CDR3 spans 14 residues. Germline loops: CDR1 MNHEY, CDR2 SVGEGT. DNA of the CDR3: TGTGCCAGCAGTTCAGCGGGCACGCAAGAGACCCAGTACTTC. This encodes CASSSAGTQETQYF.

This clonotype appeared many times. The chain is built from TRBV4-3 and TRBJ1-2, with 8 positions matching TRBD1. Germline CDR1 is LGHNA and CDR2 is YSLEER. The CDR3 has 15 residues. V shed 1 base, J shed 3 bases, and the junction held 4 bases outside the gene matches. The CDR3 DNA reads as TGCGCCAGCAGCCAAGGGACAGGGCACTACTATGGCTACACCTTC. Protein: CASSQGTGHYYGYTF.

Ten or more counts support this clonotype. V usage is TRBV11-2 and J usage is TRBJ2-7; unclear D gene. This CDR3 has 12 amino acids. The V end lost 5 bases, the J end lost 3 bases, and 8 bases lay between the germline ends. In germline, CDR1 is SGHAT, CDR2 FQNNGV. The CDR3 nucleotides read TGTGCCAGCAGCCAACACAGCTACGAGCAGTACTTC. It yields the protein CASSQHSYEQYF.